This paragraph covers one T cell receptor beta chain sequence. Only in-frame clones appear in the TCRdb table, and some are missing; sequencing was by immunoSEQ multiplex PCR. Among fewer than 500,000 clones listed, 80% to 90% were seen once. This sample was included in a study of blood T cell repertoires in COVID-19. Background on the study: From the United States, Italy and Spain came samples of acute and convalescent COVID-19.

CDR1 is SGDLS, CDR2 YYNGEE, per germline. The CDR3 totals 14 residues. Trimming removed 3 bases from V and 1 base from J, with 8 bases in between. Individuals drawn from around 25 US areas were roughly 18 to 95 years old. Assignment of participants to cohorts was predicated upon participant-reported clinical history. Recovery meant two consecutive negative NP/OP PCR tests, professional clearance, or resolved symptoms. The rearrangement links TRBV9 to TRBJ1-3; D may be TRBD1 (5 bases). The receptor comes from a young man who had recovered from COVID-19. Sequencing used PBMCs or T cells enriched from blood (not recorded which). CDR3 in DNA: TGTGCCAGCAGCGGCGGGACTTCTGGAAACACCATATATTTT. Protein sequence: CASSGGTSGNTIYF.